Sequencing of this T cell receptor (beta chain) was carried out in a study of shared clonotypes between healthy human individuals. Study-wide background: Participating donors consisted of a couple of women and a few men aged 18 to 49.

Per the authors' pipeline: With immunoSEQ giving junction-only sequences and no quality scores, filtering differed. The data were produced by immunoSEQ multiplex PCR, yet TCRdb's version contains in-frame clones alone and is incomplete. That table gives V, J and clone size, and the DNA gave D and trimming. The sample carries roughly 2.1 million clones, more than 85% recorded once. Germline lookup yields CDR1 LGHNA and CDR2 YSLEER. This CDR3 spans 13 amino acids. The germline V and J ends were trimmed by 4 bases and 1 base, with 8 bases remaining between them. Regarding the study as a whole: Although depth was large, rarefaction showed that sequencing of the sorted subsets was incomplete.

With respect to this clone: Its antigen is still unknown.

Selected positively for CCR7 and CD45RO-negative, naive CD8 cells excluded terminally differentiated effector memory CD45RA+ cells. Every donor, a Caucasian adult, lived in Nashville, Tennessee. The chain recombines TRBV4-3 with TRBJ2-7; D possibly corresponds to TRBD2 (5 bases). The sample comprised naive CD8+ T cells from PBMCs. The sequence came from a man in his late teens or twenties in good health. Some clones in this sample may be carry-over from other donors' samples. The CDR3 spells CASSRWTSYEQYF. In DNA form, the CDR3 reads TGCGCCAGCAGCCGGTGGACTTCCTACGAGCAGTACTTC.